This record concerns one TCR beta chain sequence. Its target is not known. These data originate in a study of OX40 agonist ivuxolimab in advanced cancers. Study-wide findings and caveats: Low levels of normalized T-cell clonal expansion also appeared in some nonresponders.

The table came from immunoSEQ multiplex PCR; TCRdb's copy has only in-frame clones and leaves some out. The sample lists approximately 11,000 clones, roughly 63% seen once, with about half in the top ten. The CDR3 spans 15 residues. The germline gives CDR1 LNHDA, CDR2 SQIVND (reference sequence). V shed 8 bases and J shed 0 bases, with 14 bases lying between them. At cycle 4 day 1, cycle 7 day 1, and baseline, blood was sampled. The receptor's source is an adult with an advanced solid tumor such as melanoma, head and neck, liver or kidney cancer. The source material was CD4+ or CD8+ T cells sorted from blood, sampled in a trial of the OX40 agonist ivuxolimab. The V call is TRBV19, the J call TRBJ1-5; TRBD1 might be the D (5 bases). The CDR3 DNA reads TGTGCCAGTCAAACCGGGGCAGCTAGCAATCAGCCCCAGCATTTT. Translation gives CASQTGAASNQPQHF. The full variable domain, rest sourced from reference TRBV19 and TRBJ1-5, is DGGITQSPKYLFRKEGQNVTLSCEQNLNHDAMYWYRQDPGQGLRLIYYSQIVNDFQKGDIAEGYSVSREKKESFPLTVTSAQKNPTAFYLCASQTGAASNQPQHFGDGTRLSIL.